The source of this T cell receptor beta chain is a study of shared clonotypes between healthy human individuals. Study as a whole: Donor composition was a couple of women and a few men, aged 18 to 49. Study-wide findings and caveats: Sorted-subset sequencing was shown by rarefaction to be incomplete despite large depth.

Positive CCR7 selection of CD45RO-negative cells yielded the naive CD8 cells, and terminally differentiated effector memory CD45RA+ cells were excluded. Germline V gene sequence: CDR1 LNHDA, CDR2 SQIVND (reference sequence). The CDR3 loop spans 15 amino acids. V was cut by 2 bases and J by 7 bases, with 15 bases left in between. Over several immunoSEQ plates, each subset's genomic DNA was distributed in even portions. Per the authors' pipeline: ImmunoSEQ only sent back junction sequences with no quality scores, so filtering was done differently. Only in-frame clones appear in the TCRdb table, and some are missing; sequencing was by immunoSEQ multiplex PCR. V, J and clone size derive from that table, while D and trimming were established from the DNA sequence. The table has about 2 million clones, 85% to 95% seen once. Notes on this clone: Its target is not known.

The sequence was collected from a man aged 18 to 30 in good health. The genes are TRBV19 and TRBJ1-5, with D maybe TRBD1 (5 bases). The material sequenced was naive CD8+ T cells sorted from blood. DNA for the CDR3: TGTGCCAGTAGTATATTTAGGGGAAGCATCCAGCCCCAGCATTTT. The encoded protein is CASSIFRGSIQPQHF.